This record looks at one T cell receptor beta chain sequence and its context. Antigen specificity is unknown. This specimen comes from a study of T cells and Merkel cell carcinoma outcomes. Whole-study findings and limits: In Merkel cell carcinoma, repertoire and T-cell density reportedly predicted outcomes.

CDR1 SGHAT and CDR2 FQNNGV come from the germline V gene. The CDR3 is 18 residues long. With V trimmed by 3 bases and J by 6 bases, 8 bases remained unmatched. Sequencing was performed with immunoSEQ multiplex PCR; in TCRdb, only in-frame clones are kept and a portion is missing. The sample has around 6,400 clones, about 81% seen once. The sequencing input was tumor tissue from Merkel cell carcinoma. The chain has TRBV11-2 and TRBJ2-1; 16 bases align to TRBD2. This TCR came from a human donor with Merkel cell carcinoma. Some clones in this sample may be carry-over from other donors' samples. The CDR3 DNA is TGTGCCAGCAGCTTTGACGGGACTAGCGGGAGGGTCGGCAATGAGCAGTTCTTC. As protein: CASSFDGTSGRVGNEQFF.